This T cell receptor beta chain is drawn from a study of metastatic and nonmetastatic thyroid tumors. Study details: Repertoires from blood and tumor or nodule tissue of malignant and benign thyroid patients were compared. Study results and caveats: Reportedly, malignant thyroid tumors had significantly higher TCR beta diversity than benign nodules, in blood and tumor.

Thyroid surgery had not been preceded by any treatment in any patient. In the case of this clone: The antigen is undetermined.

Original processing methods: Variation in CDR3 across clinicopathological groups served as the basis for constructing a distant-metastasis classifier in papillary thyroid cancer. From the PCR reads, TCRdb re-called clones with MiXCR. What appears here as the V and J calls and clone size reflects TCRdb's work, not the paper's. The sample lists 40,000 to 55,000 clones; roughly 15% were seen once. The sequence was obtained from a female donor with papillary thyroid cancer or a benign thyroid nodule (not recorded which). Some clones in this sample may be carry-over from other donors' samples. Sequencing used blood.

CDR3 residues: CASSLADEQFF. The CDR3 DNA follows: TGCGCCAGCAGCTTGGCTGATGAGCAGTTCTTC. V gene TRBV5-1 combines with J gene TRBJ2-1; D call uncertain. V lost 0 bases and J 8 bases, leaving 3 bases between the germline ends. CDR3 length: 11 residues. The germline gives CDR1 SGHRS, CDR2 YFSETQ. Full variable domain (remainder filled in from reference TRBV5-1 and TRBJ2-1): KAGVTQTPRYLIKTRGQQVTLSCSPISGHRSVSWYQQTPGQGLQFLFEYFSETQRNKGNFPGRFSGRQFSNSRSEMNVSTLELGDSALYLCASSLADEQFFGPGTRLTVL.